The source of this TCR beta chain is a study of shared clonotypes between healthy human individuals (dated by TCRdb to the early 2020s). Study-level background: The cohort comprised a couple of women and a few men aged 18 to 49 years. For each donor, CD4 naive and CD4 memory were each run on three plates, CD8 naive on two plates, and CD8 memory on one plate. The study deeply sequenced blood TCR repertoires of several healthy adults to estimate repertoire size and the extent of clonotype sharing between individuals. To increase sequencing depth and limit assay-specific biases, different laboratories used diverse techniques to prepare libraries and sequence TCR repertoires. Between about 0.9 and 8.9 billion PBMCs per donor were obtained by leukapheresis. General findings and caveats noted by the study authors: Pairwise subsampling led to the expectation that sequencing depth would affect the degree of clonotype sharing among donors. Sampling was limited to blood, and TCR repertoires in tissue likely differ from TCR repertoires in blood. Incomplete sequencing was indicated by rarefaction of sorted-subset datasets, despite the large sequencing depth. Naive subsets generally had larger estimated clonotype richness than memory subsets. The small number of donors limited the genetic and exposure-history diversity represented. Higher generation probabilities were observed for clonotypes shared by all four sorted-subset donors than for non-shared clonotypes. Around 5% of naive CD4, around 3.6% of naive CD8, 2% to 2.5% of memory CD4, and around 0.4% of memory CD8 clonotypes were shared across several donors.

The donors were healthy, HIV-negative adults who had no recently reported acute infections or vaccinations. Every donor was a Caucasian adult living in Nashville, Tennessee, USA. CD4+ T cells were enriched through magnetic negative selection, after which naive cells were positively selected on CD45RA and the remaining negative fraction served as the memory subset. After blood collection by leukapheresis, PBMCs were isolated using Ficoll-Histopaque density gradient centrifugation and then cryopreserved in the vapor phase of liquid nitrogen. Purity and quantity of every magnetically sorted T cell population were checked by analytical flow cytometry. Genomic DNA was isolated from every sorted fraction and measured by UV absorbance on a Nanodrop 2000c. As to this clone: The clone's antigen remains unknown. The record has no base qualities; no much larger clone is one base away.

TCR CDR3 regions were amplified from genomic DNA by multiplex PCR using the deep immunoSEQ assay. Genomic DNA extracted from each cell subset was distributed evenly over all wells of several immunoSEQ 96-well plates, and each plate served as one replicate. Each replicate PCR for sorted subsets received approximately 200 ng genomic DNA, equal to about 30,000 T cell genomes. Purified libraries were quantified with a Qubit 3.0 fluorometer, sized on a Bioanalyzer 2100, and re-quantified with the KAPA Library Quantification kit. A separate single-read 150-cycle Illumina NextSeq 550 flow cell was used to sequence each immunoSEQ 96-well plate. The original pipeline was this. Because the immunoSEQ output included only junctional sequences and no quality scores, the filtering could not be the same as the filtering used for full-length reads. Sequences were annotated with PyIR, a Python wrapper for IgBLAST v1.9, using IMGT germline references to assign V/J genes and CDR3. Reads were filtered out if the reads had weak V/J assignments (E-value above 1e-6), no CDR3, stop codons, out-of-frame junctions, or ambiguous translated residues. V3J clonotypes were defined as sequences sharing the same inferred V gene, J gene, and CDR3 amino acid sequence. To compute the percentage overlap between repertoires, the number of shared unique clonotypes was divided by the size of the smaller repertoire. Richness of each repertoire was evaluated using RTK rarefaction, the Chao1 estimator, and Recon v2.1 estimates of unobserved clonotypes. Generation probabilities for all TCRbeta clonotypes obtained by the gDNA method from a few donors were computed using OLGA. TCRdb carries this immuneACCESS record with in-frame sequences only. Its versions omit some clonotypes, under half of them owing to an unresolved V gene in the studies checked, with the rest unexplained. V, J and clone size derive from that table, while D and trimming were established from the DNA sequence. This sample holds a few million clones; 80% to 95% were observed only once. The ten largest clones capture about 0.36% of the sample.

V sheds 1 base and J sheds 5 bases, leaving 11 bases between their ends. Including cysteine and phenylalanine, the CDR3 has 14 amino acids. Left in the record is the CDR3 DNA by itself, 42 bases read in frame from the first base. CDR1 and CDR2 are read off the germline V gene as MDHEN and SYDVKM. The receptor chain draws on TRBV28 and TRBJ1-1; confidence is insufficient to name the D gene. Sample: naive CD4+ T cells from PBMCs. In light of the paper, this sample's cell subset or site label describes: CD45RA+ positively selected. The TCR originated in a man between 18 and 29 years old in good health. Some clones in this sample may be carry-over from other donors' samples. CDR3 sequence: CASSLLGIRTEAFF. The DNA sequence is as follows: TGTGCCAGCAGTTTATTAGGGATAAGGACTGAAGCTTTCTTT.